What follows are 8 T cell receptor beta chains derived from one specimen sequenced in a study of T cell responses to AZD1222 COVID-19 vaccine. Only in-frame clones appear in the TCRdb table, and some are missing; sequencing was by immunoSEQ multiplex PCR. The sample contains some 140,000 clones, roughly nine tenths of which appear only once. The sequencing used peripheral blood, collected on day 0 of MenACWY control vaccination. The receptors shown here come from an adult in good health.

The gene calls are TRBV9 and TRBJ1-2, with D uncertain. This CDR3 region has 13 residues. V lost 0 bases, J lost 3 bases, and 6 bases lay in between. Germline V gene data show CDR1 as SGDLS and CDR2 as YYNGEE. The CDR3 loop reads CASSVGEDYGYTF. The DNA for the CDR3 is TGTGCCAGCAGCGTAGGCGAGGACTATGGCTACACCTTC.

The chain carries TRBV14 and TRBJ2-2, with 9 positions matching TRBD2. The CDR3 totals 16 residues. Germline CDR1 is SGHDN and CDR2 is FVKESK. The junction had 1 base not matched to a gene; V was cut back by 1 base and J by 1 base. This CDR3 reads CASSQGAGGNTGELFF. CDR3 sequence (DNA): TGTGCCAGCAGCCAAGGAGCGGGAGGGAACACCGGGGAGCTGTTTTTT.

This CDR3 reads CAIGRGNTEAFF. The CDR3 bases are TGTGCTATTGGGAGGGGGAACACTGAAGCTTTCTTT. J is TRBJ1-1 and V is TRBV2; TRBD1 is a possible D gene (5 bases). This CDR3 has 12 amino acids. The germline CDR1 and CDR2 sequences are SNHLY and FYNNEI.

The gene calls are TRBV5-1 and TRBJ1-2; 10 bases agree with TRBD1. The J segment lost 4 bases and the V segment lost 4 bases, leaving 4 bases of the junction unmatched. The germline V gene encodes CDR1 SGHRS and CDR2 YFSETQ. CDR3 size: 14 residues. The CDR3 DNA is TGCGCCAGCAGCCCGGGGGACAGGGGCTATGGCTACACCTTC. Amino acid sequence: CASSPGDRGYGYTF.

The rearrangement links TRBV18 to TRBJ2-1; 9 nucleotides agree with TRBD2. The germline CDR1 and CDR2 sequences are KGHSH and LQKENI. J was trimmed by 2 bases and V by 3 bases; bases with no gene match: 14. The CDR3 has 19 residues. The CDR3 here is CASSPGGYSGSSTYNEQFF. The DNA of the CDR3 is TGTGCCAGCTCACCTGGGGGTTATAGCGGGAGCTCGACCTACAATGAGCAGTTCTTC.

The chain recombines TRBV2 with TRBJ2-2, with D unresolved. In germline, CDR1 is SNHLY, CDR2 FYNNEI. V was cut by 0 bases and J by 7 bases, with 6 bases left in between. The CDR3 length is 13 residues. Here the CDR3 DNA reads TGTGCCAGCAGTGAAGCCTGGAGCGGGGAGCTGTTTTTT. It translates to CASSEAWSGELFF. Drawing the rest from reference TRBV2 and TRBJ2-2, the complete variable domain is EPEVTQTPSHQVTQMGQEVILRCVPISNHLYFYWYRQILGQKVEFLVSFYNNEISEKSEIFDDQFSVERPDGSNFTLKIRSTKLEDSAMYFCASSEAWSGELFFGEGSRLTVL.

The chain carries TRBV19 and TRBJ2-2, with a weak D call TRBD1 (5 bases). Germline CDR1 reads LNHDA; CDR2 reads SQIVND (reference sequence). The V end lost 9 bases, the J end lost 2 bases, and 10 bases lay between the germline ends. There are 13 residues in the CDR3. The CDR3 nucleotides are TGTGCCAGCAGGGAAGATAACACCGGGGAGCTGTTTTTT. This encodes CASREDNTGELFF.

The genes are TRBV28 and TRBJ1-4; weak D call: TRBD1 (5 bases). This CDR3 contains 12 residues. The V and J ends lost 6 bases and 7 bases respectively, with 9 bases between them. Germline CDR1 is MDHEN and CDR2 is SYDVKM. Here the CDR3 reads CASRGGGEKLFF. The CDR3 bases are TGTGCCAGCAGGGGGGGAGGTGAAAAACTGTTTTTT.